The 32 T cell receptor beta chains reported below all come from one sample, sequenced in a study of human T cells and chemical hapten exposure. Indicated time point: patch test 2, 6 weeks after DPC sensitization. Treatment reported: therapeutic diphenylcyclopropenone sensitization with weekly scalp DPC. TCRdb re-analysed the RACE reads in MiXCR, keeping a single row per CDR3 protein. This table holds just over 350,000 distinct CDR3 sequences, around 6% found once. The sample consisted of whole blood, taken in connection with sensitization to the hapten diphenylcyclopropenone (DPC). The receptors here all came from a woman between 18 and 29 years old with alopecia areata. Some clones in this sample may be carry-over from other donors' samples.

J is TRBJ2-3 and V is TRBV20-1, with 10 bases that match TRBD2. J gave up 6 bases and V 6 bases, and 9 bases lay outside the gene matches. Germline V gene data show CDR1 as DFQATT and CDR2 as SNEGSKA (reference sequence). The length of the CDR3 is 14 residues. CDR3 nucleotides: TGCAGTGCATGGACTAGCGGACTGCGGGATACGCAGTATTTT. It specifies CSAWTSGLRDTQYF.

This clonotype was detected many times. This rearrangement joins TRBV5-1 to TRBJ1-1, with 8 bases matching TRBD1. CDR3 length equals 19 residues. J gave up 0 bases and V 1 base, and 14 bases lay outside the gene matches. Per the germline V gene, CDR1 is SGHRS and CDR2 is YFSETQ. The CDR3 region is CASSLTGTGQWGVNTEAFF. The CDR3 DNA is TGCGCCAGCAGCTTGACCGGGACAGGCCAATGGGGGGTGAACACTGAAGCTTTCTTT.

This clonotype was seen only a few times. The chain couples TRBV7-9 to TRBJ1-4, with 7 bases fitting TRBD1. CDR3 length equals 17 residues. Germline values: CDR1 SEHNR, CDR2 FQNEAQ (reference sequence). Trimming took 4 bases from V and 1 from J; bases not matched to a gene: 9. The CDR3 spells CASSSNRQGGTNEKLFF. Written as DNA, the CDR3 is TGTGCCAGCAGCTCAAATCGACAGGGCGGAACTAATGAAAAACTGTTTTTT.

The sample holds many counts of this clonotype. The chain couples TRBV18 to TRBJ1-5; 8 nucleotides agree with TRBD1. The germline gives CDR1 KGHSH, CDR2 LQKENI. Unmatched junction bases numbered 5, after V lost 6 bases and J lost 1 base. The CDR3 runs 15 residues. This CDR3 is CASSRGRGSNQPQHF. The CDR3 DNA reads TGTGCCAGCTCCAGGGGGCGTGGGAGCAATCAGCCCCAGCATTTT.

This clonotype was observed a few times. CDR3 sequence: CASSQGQTAINEQFF. The CDR3 bases are TGTGCCAGCAGCCAGGGCCAGACGGCGATCAATGAGCAGTTCTTC. The V call is TRBV4-2, the J call TRBJ2-1; D not certain. This CDR3 is built from 15 residues. Germline V gives CDR1 LGHNA, CDR2 YNFKEQ. Trimming took off 3 bases at V and 6 bases at J, with 15 bases between the two ends.

This clonotype was recorded many times. The V call is TRBV6-6, the J call TRBJ2-7; D tentatively reads TRBD1 or TRBD2 (6 bases each). The CDR3 has 12 residues. Germline assignment: CDR1 MNHNY and CDR2 SVGAGI (reference sequence). Trimming cost V 2 bases and J 5 bases, with 7 bases left between them. The DNA of the CDR3 is TGTGCCAGCAGTTACGGGGGGCACGAGCAGTACTTC. Its translation: CASSYGGHEQYF.

This clonotype has a handful of counts. In DNA, the CDR3 is TGTGCCAGCAGCGGAGAGCAGGGGGCGCGCACTGACGAGCAGTACTTC. Its translation is CASSGEQGARTDEQYF. This chain links TRBV5-5 with TRBJ2-7, with 8 bases that match TRBD1. CDR3 size: 16 residues. V shed 4 bases, J shed 5 bases, and the junction held 14 bases outside the gene matches. The germline V gene encodes CDR1 SGHKS and CDR2 YYEKEE (reference sequence).

The chain uses TRBV5-4 and TRBJ2-4, with no clear D. V was cut by 1 base and J by 0 bases, with 5 bases left in between. Germline V gene sequence: CDR1 SGHNT, CDR2 YYREEE (reference sequence). The CDR3 runs 14 residues. CDR3: CASSLWRAKNIQYF. For the CDR3, the DNA is TGTGCCAGCAGCTTGTGGAGAGCCAAAAACATTCAGTACTTC.

This clonotype was observed at least ten times. V gene TRBV12-3 or TRBV12-4 combines with J gene TRBJ1-4, with 9 bases lining up with TRBD1. The V gene end was trimmed by 5 bases and the J gene end by 0 bases; junction bases not matched to a gene: 7. CDR3 length: 17 residues. The CDR3 loop is CASSPGRTGATNEKLFF. CDR3 nucleotide sequence: TGTGCCAGCAGTCCAGGGCGGACAGGGGCAACTAATGAAAAACTGTTTTTT.

The V call is TRBV4-3, the J call TRBJ2-4, with a weak D call TRBD2 (5 bases). The CDR3 runs 17 residues. Germline V gene lookup returns CDR1 LGHNA and CDR2 YSLEER. V gave up 0 bases and J gave up 1 base, with 13 bases separating them. The DNA for the CDR3 is TGCGCCAGCAGCCAAGATCTACGGGATAGGGCCAAAAACATTCAGTACTTC. Translating it yields CASSQDLRDRAKNIQYF.

This clonotype was observed a few times. The chain combines TRBV10-3 with TRBJ2-5; TRBD2 matches 7 bases. The CDR3 contains 13 residues. Per the germline V gene, CDR1 is ENHRY and CDR2 is SYGVKD. With 7 bases clipped from V and 4 bases from J, the junction kept 6 bases outside the gene matches. Here the CDR3 DNA reads TGTGCCATCAAAGGACTAGGAGGAGAGACCCAGTACTTC. This translates into CAIKGLGGETQYF.

The chain is built from TRBV20-1 and TRBJ1-2, with D perhaps TRBD1 (6 bases). CDR1 is DFQATT and CDR2 is SNEGSKA in the germline V gene (reference sequence). This CDR3 has 15 residues. Trimming removed 0 bases at V and 7 bases at J, with 18 bases between. CDR3 DNA: TGCAGTGCTAGAGAGGGGGCAGGGGTTCTCTCTGGCTACACCTTC. Translating it yields CSAREGAGVLSGYTF.

This clonotype was detected many times. The V and J genes are TRBV7-2 and TRBJ1-5, with D unresolved. CDR3 length: 14 residues. Looked up from germline, CDR1 is SGHTA and CDR2 is FQGNSA. V lost 5 bases and J lost 2, with 10 bases in between. The CDR3 reads CASSMGGGNQPQHF. The CDR3 region has the DNA TGTGCCAGCAGCATGGGTGGTGGCAATCAGCCCCAGCATTTT.

The sample holds many counts of this clonotype. The CDR3 spells CASSTQNPGQGGEKLFF. In nucleotides, the CDR3 is TGCGCCAGCAGCACTCAAAACCCGGGACAGGGCGGTGAAAAACTGTTTTTT. The V gene is TRBV5-1, the J gene TRBJ1-4, with 9 positions matching TRBD1. There are 17 residues in the CDR3. Germline CDR1 and CDR2: SGHRS and YFSETQ. V gave up 4 bases and J gave up 7 bases; unmatched junction bases: 14.

This clonotype was found many times. V and J are TRBV12-3 or TRBV12-4 and TRBJ1-5, with a tentative D call TRBD1 (5 bases). Trimming left V 5 bases short and J 5 bases short, with 10 bases between. This CDR3 region has 13 residues. The DNA for the CDR3 is TGTGCCAGCAGTAGGGACGCACATCAGCCCCAGCATTTT. Encoded protein: CASSRDAHQPQHF.

The chain combines TRBV7-6 with TRBJ2-1; perhaps TRBD1 as D (7 bases). V lost 3 bases and J 2 bases, leaving 14 bases between the germline ends. The CDR3 has 16 amino acids. Looked up from germline, CDR1 is SGHVS and CDR2 is FNYEAQ. CDR3 amino acids: CASSFQTGEAYNEQFF. CDR3 nucleotides: TGTGCCAGCAGCTTTCAAACAGGGGAGGCCTACAATGAGCAGTTCTTC.

A few counts support this clonotype. CDR3 sequence: CASAPGQPSYEQYF. The CDR3 nucleotides read TGCGCCAGCGCCCCGGGACAGCCTTCCTACGAGCAGTACTTC. This chain uses TRBV5-1 with TRBJ2-7; 7 positions match TRBD1. With V trimmed by 7 bases and J by 1 base, 8 bases remained unmatched. CDR3 length: 14 amino acids. Germline V gene lookup returns CDR1 SGHRS and CDR2 YFSETQ.

This clonotype was counted only a few times. The chain has TRBV10-3 and TRBJ2-7; tentatively, D is TRBD1 (7 bases). This CDR3 contains 16 residues. Germline V gives CDR1 ENHRY, CDR2 SYGVKD. Trimming took off 0 bases at V and 4 bases at J, with 16 bases between the two ends. The chain's CDR3 is CAISESIWRGRYEQYF. As DNA, the CDR3 is TGTGCCATCAGTGAGTCGATATGGAGGGGGCGGTACGAGCAGTACTTC.

This clonotype was counted at least ten times. The rearrangement links TRBV12-3 or TRBV12-4 to TRBJ2-7; D is ambiguous. V shed 2 bases and J shed 2 bases, with 10 bases lying between them. This CDR3 is built from 14 residues. The CDR3: CASSLWATTYEQYF. The CDR3 region has the DNA TGTGCCAGCAGTTTATGGGCAACAACCTACGAGCAGTACTTC.

This clonotype was counted many times. The chain carries TRBV6-2 or TRBV6-3 and TRBJ1-4; D is unresolved. Germline CDR1 is MNHEY and CDR2 is SVGEGT. The ends were cut back, 5 bases at V and 8 bases at J, with 9 bases in the middle. This CDR3 has 12 residues. CDR3 amino acids: CASSPFGEKLFF. CDR3 DNA: TGTGCCAGCAGTCCCTTCGGCGAAAAACTGTTTTTT.

This clonotype was counted a few times. The rearrangement joins TRBV2 to TRBJ2-3, with D unclear. Per germline, CDR1 SNHLY and CDR2 FYNNEI. There are 12 residues in the CDR3. With 9 bases removed from V and 1 base from J, the gap between germline ends came to 8 bases. The CDR3 DNA follows: TGTGCCAGTGGATCTCGCACAGATACGCAGTATTTT. It yields the protein CASGSRTDTQYF.

This clonotype was counted at least ten times. The chain employs TRBV4-3 and TRBJ1-6, with 7 bases lining up with TRBD1. Trimming cost V 0 bases and J 3 bases; bases outside gene matches: 2. Germline loops: CDR1 LGHNA, CDR2 YSLEER. The CDR3 loop spans 16 amino acids. This chain's CDR3 is CASSQDGTDYNSPLHF. The CDR3 DNA reads as TGCGCCAGCAGCCAAGATGGGACAGACTATAATTCACCCCTCCACTTT.

This clonotype appeared a few times. The chain links TRBV12-3 or TRBV12-4 to TRBJ2-2; D perhaps matches TRBD2 (5 bases). Trimming cost V 6 bases and J 6 bases, with 20 bases left between them. There are 16 residues in the CDR3. As DNA, the CDR3 is TGTGCCAGCAGCCCATTCGAGGGTAATGTAGCCGGGGAGCTGTTTTTT. Translated, it gives CASSPFEGNVAGELFF.

This clonotype was seen many times. A junction boundary mismatches the germline segment, possibly from a read error. J is TRBJ1-1 and V is TRBV7-2; D remains unclear. This CDR3 spans 14 amino acids. From germline, CDR1 is SGHTA and CDR2 FQGNSA. CDR3 amino acids: CASNLDLLETEAFF. CDR3 nucleotide sequence: TGTGCCAGCAACTTAGACCTTCTTGAGACTGAAGCTTTCTTT.

This clonotype was counted many times. This chain joins TRBV6-1 and TRBJ1-2; no firm D call. Germline V gene lookup returns CDR1 MNHNS and CDR2 SASEGT. This CDR3 has 14 amino acids. V lost 0 bases to trimming and J lost 4 bases, with 9 bases between them. CDR3 in amino acids: CASSEAKVAYGYTF. The CDR3 DNA reads TGTGCCAGCAGTGAAGCCAAGGTTGCCTATGGCTACACCTTC.

This clonotype was seen repeatedly, ten times or more. The chain couples TRBV4-1 to TRBJ1-4; possible D gene TRBD1, 6 bases. CDR1 is MGHRA and CDR2 is YSYEKL in the germline V gene. The V gene lost 1 base and the J gene lost 2 bases, with 8 bases spanning the gap. CDR3 length equals 15 residues. The CDR3 here is CASSQADRTNEKLFF. CDR3 coding DNA: TGCGCCAGCAGCCAAGCCGACAGGACTAATGAAAAACTGTTTTTT.

This clonotype was found many times. The chain uses TRBV20-1 and TRBJ1-6, with D tentatively TRBD1 (6 bases). The V gene lost 1 base and the J gene lost 3 bases, with 10 bases spanning the gap. Germline V lookup: CDR1 DFQATT, CDR2 SNEGSKA (reference sequence). The CDR3 is 15 amino acids. The CDR3 DNA is TGCAGTGCTAGAGGAACAGGGAACTATAATTCACCCCTCCACTTT. Its protein is CSARGTGNYNSPLHF.

The chain links TRBV7-9 to TRBJ1-1; D is uncertain. The CDR3 is 16 amino acids. V was shortened by 4 bases and J by 1 base, with 16 bases between the two germline ends. Germline values: CDR1 SEHNR, CDR2 FQNEAQ (reference sequence). DNA for the CDR3: TGTGCCAGCAGCTCCTCTCCCGACAATCCGAACACTGAAGCTTTCTTT. This encodes CASSSSPDNPNTEAFF.

This clonotype was seen once. The chain is built from TRBV11-2 and TRBJ2-4, with D possibly being TRBD1 (6 bases). V was clipped by 3 bases and J by 4 bases, with 10 bases between them. Germline loops: CDR1 SGHAT, CDR2 FQNNGV. This CDR3 has 14 residues. The CDR3 nucleotides are TGTGCCAGCAGCTTTACAGGGCTGAAAAACATTCAGTACTTC. Translated, it gives CASSFTGLKNIQYF.

This clonotype has just a few counts. This rearrangement joins TRBV7-9 to TRBJ1-2; 10 positions agree with TRBD1. The junction had 10 bases not matched to a gene; V was cut back by 5 bases and J by 7 bases. Germline CDR1 and CDR2: SEHNR and FQNEAQ (reference sequence). The CDR3 length is 15 residues. This CDR3 is CASSIPGTGVGGYTF. The CDR3 DNA reads TGTGCCAGCAGCATCCCCGGGACAGGGGTCGGTGGCTACACCTTC.

In this sample, this clonotype turned up many times. V gene TRBV5-1 combines with J gene TRBJ2-3; D is unresolved. Germline-derived CDR1 and CDR2 are SGHRS and YFSETQ. Between the trimmed V and J ends, which lost 0 bases and 1 base, there was a span of 12 bases. The CDR3 runs to 16 residues. CDR3 DNA: TGCGCCAGCAGCTTGGGGCAGAGAGTTCGCACAGATACGCAGTATTTT. As protein: CASSLGQRVRTDTQYF. Based on the CDR3 plus reference TRBV5-1 and TRBJ2-3, the full variable domain is KAGVTQTPRYLIKTRGQQVTLSCSPISGHRSVSWYQQTPGQGLQFLFEYFSETQRNKGNFPGRFSGRQFSNSRSEMNVSTLELGDSALYLCASSLGQRVRTDTQYFGPGTRLTVL.

This clonotype was recorded many times. The chain joins TRBV20-1 to TRBJ1-2, with D possibly matching TRBD1 (5 bases). The germline CDR1 and CDR2 sequences are DFQATT and SNEGSKA (reference sequence). V gave up 2 bases and J gave up 4 bases, with 20 bases separating them. CDR3 size: 16 residues. The CDR3 protein is CSARLYSSDIGYGYTF. The CDR3 DNA sequence: TGCAGTGCTAGACTATACTCTTCGGACATAGGCTATGGCTACACCTTC.